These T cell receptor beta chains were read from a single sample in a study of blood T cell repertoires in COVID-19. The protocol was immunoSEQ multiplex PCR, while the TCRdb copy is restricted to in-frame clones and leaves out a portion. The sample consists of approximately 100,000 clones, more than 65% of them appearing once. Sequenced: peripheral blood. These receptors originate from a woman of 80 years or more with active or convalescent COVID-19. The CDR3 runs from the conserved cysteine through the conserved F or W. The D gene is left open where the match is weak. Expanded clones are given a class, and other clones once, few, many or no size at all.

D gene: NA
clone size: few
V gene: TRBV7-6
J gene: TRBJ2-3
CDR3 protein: CASSFPPTDTQYF
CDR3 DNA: TGTGCCAGCAGCTTCCCCCCGACAGATACGCAGTATTTT

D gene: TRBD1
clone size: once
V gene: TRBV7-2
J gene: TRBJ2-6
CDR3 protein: CAWTGQISGANVLTF
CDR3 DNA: TGTGCCTGGACGGGACAGATCTCTGGGGCCAACGTCCTGACTTTC

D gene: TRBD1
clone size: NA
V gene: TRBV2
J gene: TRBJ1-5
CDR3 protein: CASTHPGRGLDQPQHF
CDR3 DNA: TGTGCCAGCACTCACCCGGGAAGGGGGCTTGATCAGCCCCAGCATTTT

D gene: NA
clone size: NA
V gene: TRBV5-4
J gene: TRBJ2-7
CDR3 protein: CASSLGTIQSYEQYF
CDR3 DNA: TGTGCCAGCAGCTTGGGGACTATCCAAAGCTACGAGCAGTACTTC

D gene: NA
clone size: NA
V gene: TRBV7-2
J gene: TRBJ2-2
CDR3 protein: CASSSSRESGELFF
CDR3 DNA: TGTGCCAGCAGCTCGTCACGGGAGTCCGGGGAGCTGTTTTTT

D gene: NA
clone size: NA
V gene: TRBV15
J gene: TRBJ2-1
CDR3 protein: CATSRDYRGGNYNEQFF
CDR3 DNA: TGTGCCACCAGCAGAGATTACCGTGGCGGGAACTACAATGAGCAGTTCTTC

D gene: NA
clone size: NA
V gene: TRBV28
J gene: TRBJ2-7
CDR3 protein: CASSFWPGNEQYF
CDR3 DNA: TGTGCCAGCAGTTTTTGGCCGGGAAACGAGCAGTACTTC

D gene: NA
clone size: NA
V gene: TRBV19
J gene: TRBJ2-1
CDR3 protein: CASSIAGAGEQFF
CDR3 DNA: TGTGCCAGTAGTATAGCTGGTGCCGGGGAGCAGTTCTTC

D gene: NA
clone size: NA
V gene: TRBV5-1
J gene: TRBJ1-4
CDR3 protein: CASSLGGGNEKLFF
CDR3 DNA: TGCGCCAGCAGCTTGGGCGGTGGTAATGAAAAACTGTTTTTT

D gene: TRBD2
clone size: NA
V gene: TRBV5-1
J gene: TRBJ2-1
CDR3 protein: CASSLRGLARYNEQFF
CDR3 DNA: TGCGCCAGCAGCTTGAGGGGACTAGCGCGGTACAATGAGCAGTTCTTC

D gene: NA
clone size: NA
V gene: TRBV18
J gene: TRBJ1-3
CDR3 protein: CASSPRQGEGNTIYF
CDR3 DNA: TGTGCCAGCTCACCCCGGCAGGGCGAAGGAAACACCATATATTTT

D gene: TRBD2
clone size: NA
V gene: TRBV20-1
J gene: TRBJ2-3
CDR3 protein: CSASRLAGGLTTSTDTQYF
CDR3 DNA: TGCAGTGCTAGTAGGCTAGCGGGAGGCCTAACGACGAGCACAGATACGCAGTATTTT

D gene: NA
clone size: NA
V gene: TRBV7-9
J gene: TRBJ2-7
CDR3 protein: CASSLADLAEYEQYF
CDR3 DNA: TGTGCCAGCAGCTTAGCAGATCTAGCTGAGTACGAGCAGTACTTC

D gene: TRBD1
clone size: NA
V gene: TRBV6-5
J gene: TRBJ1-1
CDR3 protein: CASSLGQGWTLEAFF
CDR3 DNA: TGTGCCAGCAGTTTGGGACAGGGTTGGACCCTTGAAGCTTTCTTT

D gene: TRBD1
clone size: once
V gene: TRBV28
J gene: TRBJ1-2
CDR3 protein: CASSSGQGYGYTF
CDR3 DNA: TGTGCCAGCAGTTCCGGACAGGGATATGGCTACACCTTC

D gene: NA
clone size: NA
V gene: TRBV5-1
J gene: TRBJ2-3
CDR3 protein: CASSLSVLGTDTQYF
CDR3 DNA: TGCGCCAGCAGCTTGTCTGTCCTCGGCACAGATACGCAGTATTTT

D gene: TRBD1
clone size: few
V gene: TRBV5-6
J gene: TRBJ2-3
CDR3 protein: CASSFPGQGIKDTQYF
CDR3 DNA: TGTGCCAGCAGCTTCCCGGGACAGGGGATTAAAGATACGCAGTATTTT

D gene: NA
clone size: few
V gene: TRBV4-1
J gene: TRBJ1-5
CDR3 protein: CASSQGERGYQPQHF
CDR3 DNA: TGCGCCAGCAGCCAAGGGGAGAGGGGGTATCAGCCCCAGCATTTT

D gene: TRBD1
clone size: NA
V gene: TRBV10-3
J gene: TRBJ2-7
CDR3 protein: CAIRVDRGHHEQYF
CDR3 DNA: TGTGCCATCAGAGTGGACAGGGGGCACCACGAGCAGTACTTC

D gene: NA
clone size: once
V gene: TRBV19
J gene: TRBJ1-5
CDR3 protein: CASSTRQVNQPQHF
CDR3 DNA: TGTGCCAGTAGTACCCGACAGGTTAATCAGCCCCAGCATTTT

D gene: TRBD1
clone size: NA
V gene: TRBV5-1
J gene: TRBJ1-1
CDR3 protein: CASSLRIFRGQGGTEAFF
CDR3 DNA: TGCGCCAGCAGCTTAAGAATTTTTCGGGGTCAGGGGGGCACTGAAGCTTTCTTT

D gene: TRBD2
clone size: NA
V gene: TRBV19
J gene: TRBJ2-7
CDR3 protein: CASSMRGGSYEQYF
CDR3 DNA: TGTGCCAGTAGTATGCGCGGGGGTTCCTACGAGCAGTACTTC

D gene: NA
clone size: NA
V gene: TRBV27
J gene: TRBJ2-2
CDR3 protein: CASSFVRLGQENTGELFF
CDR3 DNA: TGTGCCAGCAGCTTCGTTCGACTAGGACAGGAGAACACCGGGGAGCTGTTTTTT

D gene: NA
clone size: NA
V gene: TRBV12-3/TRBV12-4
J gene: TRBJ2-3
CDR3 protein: CASSFLFTDTQYF
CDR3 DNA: TGTGCCAGCAGTTTCCTATTCACAGATACGCAGTATTTT

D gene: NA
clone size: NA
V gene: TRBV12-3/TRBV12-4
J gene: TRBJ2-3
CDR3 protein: CASSSPGTDTQYF
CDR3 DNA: TGTGCCAGCAGTTCGCCAGGAACAGATACGCAGTATTTT

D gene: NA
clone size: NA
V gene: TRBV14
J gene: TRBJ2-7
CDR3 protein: CASSLLSYEQYF
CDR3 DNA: TGTGCCAGCAGCCTCCTCTCCTACGAGCAGTACTTC

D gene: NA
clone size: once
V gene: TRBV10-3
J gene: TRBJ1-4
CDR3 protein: CAISDSTATNEKLFF
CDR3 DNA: TGTGCCATCAGTGACTCAACAGCAACTAATGAAAAACTGTTTTTT

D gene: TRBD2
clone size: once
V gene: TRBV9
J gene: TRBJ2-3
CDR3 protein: CASSPRGDSDTDTQYF
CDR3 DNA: TGTGCCAGCAGCCCCCGGGGGGACTCCGACACAGATACGCAGTATTTT

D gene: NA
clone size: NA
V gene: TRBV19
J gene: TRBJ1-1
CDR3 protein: CASSIGHLNTEAFF
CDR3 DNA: TGTGCCAGTAGTATCGGACACTTGAACACTGAAGCTTTCTTT

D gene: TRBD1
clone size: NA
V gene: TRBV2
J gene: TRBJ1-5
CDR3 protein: CASSGQGGQPQHF
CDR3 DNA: TGTGCCAGCAGTGGACAGGGCGGTCAGCCCCAGCATTTT

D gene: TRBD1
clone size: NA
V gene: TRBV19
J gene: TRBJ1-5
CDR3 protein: CASSNLQGANSNQPQHF
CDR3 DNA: TGTGCCAGTAGTAACCTACAGGGGGCCAATAGCAATCAGCCCCAGCATTTT

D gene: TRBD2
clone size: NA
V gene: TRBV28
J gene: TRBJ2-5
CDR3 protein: CASSPTSGRPGEETQYF
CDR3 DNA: TGTGCCAGCAGCCCGACTAGCGGGAGACCAGGGGAAGAGACCCAGTACTTC